Listed below are T cell receptor beta chains from one sample, sequenced in a study of PD-1 blockade in classical Hodgkin lymphoma. Libraries were prepared by immunoSEQ multiplex PCR; TCRdb keeps only in-frame clonotypes and omits some of them. The table shows some 25,000 clones, with under 85% occurring only once. Sequencing was performed on peripheral blood mononuclear cells (PBMCs), taken before the second cycle of nivolumab. All receptors come from a human donor with classical Hodgkin lymphoma. Both conserved end residues are part of each CDR3. The order of the fields is clone size, J gene, V gene, D gene, CDR3 protein, CDR3 DNA. A D gene is named only where the DNA matches it firmly. Size values are once, few and many counts, or a class for expanded clones, and some rows have none.

abundance: .
j_gene: TRBJ2-1
v_gene: TRBV10-1
d_gene: .
CDR3aa: CASIKTSRSYNEQFF
CDR3nt: TGCGCCAGTATCAAGACATCGCGCTCCTACAATGAGCAGTTCTTC

abundance: .
j_gene: TRBJ2-2
v_gene: TRBV7-3
d_gene: .
CDR3aa: CASSAYRGELFF
CDR3nt: TGTGCCAGCAGCGCATACCGAGGGGAGCTGTTTTTT

abundance: .
j_gene: TRBJ2-3
v_gene: TRBV9
d_gene: .
CDR3aa: CASSALPPTGRATDTQYF
CDR3nt: TGTGCCAGCAGCGCCCTCCCCCCCACAGGGCGGGCGACAGATACGCAGTATTTT

abundance: .
j_gene: TRBJ2-5
v_gene: TRBV10-3
d_gene: .
CDR3aa: CAIRRGEGETQYF
CDR3nt: TGTGCCATCAGGAGGGGAGAGGGAGAGACCCAGTACTTC

abundance: .
j_gene: TRBJ2-7
v_gene: TRBV13
d_gene: .
CDR3aa: CASSPREVVNEQYF
CDR3nt: TGTGCCAGCAGCCCCCGGGAAGTTGTCAACGAGCAGTACTTC

abundance: .
j_gene: TRBJ1-1
v_gene: TRBV6-6
d_gene: .
CDR3aa: CASSLDRNTEAFF
CDR3nt: TGTGCCAGCAGCCTGGACAGGAACACTGAAGCTTTCTTT

abundance: .
j_gene: TRBJ1-2
v_gene: TRBV6-1
d_gene: .
CDR3aa: CASSGADSYGYTF
CDR3nt: TGTGCCAGCAGTGGTGCGGACAGCTATGGCTACACCTTC

abundance: .
j_gene: TRBJ2-7
v_gene: TRBV5-1
d_gene: .
CDR3aa: CASKPESSYEQYF
CDR3nt: TGCGCCAGCAAACCAGAGAGCTCCTACGAGCAGTACTTC

abundance: .
j_gene: TRBJ2-1
v_gene: TRBV7-2
d_gene: .
CDR3aa: CASTLEVGNEQFF
CDR3nt: TGTGCCAGCACCTTAGAAGTCGGGAATGAGCAGTTCTTC

abundance: .
j_gene: TRBJ2-1
v_gene: TRBV2
d_gene: TRBD1
CDR3aa: CAGGQATYNEQFF
CDR3nt: TGTGCCGGCGGACAGGCAACCTACAATGAGCAGTTCTTC

abundance: .
j_gene: TRBJ1-1
v_gene: TRBV7-3
d_gene: .
CDR3aa: CASSLKGGTNTEAFF
CDR3nt: TGTGCCAGCAGCTTAAAGGGGGGGACGAACACTGAAGCTTTCTTT

abundance: .
j_gene: TRBJ2-7
v_gene: TRBV27
d_gene: TRBD1
CDR3aa: CASSSLLGQGAYEQYF
CDR3nt: TGTGCCAGCAGTTCTCTCTTGGGACAGGGGGCCTACGAGCAGTACTTC

abundance: .
j_gene: TRBJ1-2
v_gene: TRBV5-1
d_gene: .
CDR3aa: CASRADNYGYTF
CDR3nt: TGCGCCAGCAGAGCAGATAACTATGGCTACACCTTC

abundance: .
j_gene: TRBJ2-3
v_gene: TRBV7-3
d_gene: .
CDR3aa: CASSPSMLDTQYF
CDR3nt: TGTGCCAGCAGCCCATCTATGTTAGATACGCAGTATTTT

abundance: .
j_gene: TRBJ2-7
v_gene: TRBV9
d_gene: TRBD1
CDR3aa: CASSATGTGLYEQYF
CDR3nt: TGTGCCAGCAGCGCGACCGGGACAGGGCTCTACGAGCAGTACTTC

abundance: once
j_gene: TRBJ2-5
v_gene: TRBV19
d_gene: .
CDR3aa: CASSSHQGETQYF
CDR3nt: TGTGCCAGTAGTTCGCACCAGGGAGAGACCCAGTACTTC

abundance: few
j_gene: TRBJ2-3
v_gene: TRBV19
d_gene: TRBD2
CDR3aa: CASALAAGGRMYF
CDR3nt: TGTGCCAGTGCCCTGGCAGCGGGGGGGCGTATGTATTTT

abundance: .
j_gene: TRBJ2-3
v_gene: TRBV14
d_gene: TRBD2
CDR3aa: CASSQGTSYYF
CDR3nt: TGTGCCAGCAGCCAAGGGACTAGTTACTATTTT

abundance: .
j_gene: TRBJ2-1
v_gene: TRBV19
d_gene: .
CDR3aa: CASITTVGGGEQFF
CDR3nt: TGTGCCAGTATCACCACTGTCGGGGGAGGTGAGCAGTTCTTC

abundance: .
j_gene: TRBJ1-2
v_gene: TRBV7-6
d_gene: .
CDR3aa: CASSPGPATGGYTF
CDR3nt: TGTGCCAGCAGTCCGGGACCCGCAACGGGGGGCTACACCTTC

abundance: .
j_gene: TRBJ1-5
v_gene: TRBV5-1
d_gene: .
CDR3aa: CASSLAGQVGQPQHF
CDR3nt: TGCGCCAGCAGCTTGGCCGGGCAGGTGGGACAGCCCCAGCATTTT

abundance: .
j_gene: TRBJ2-2
v_gene: TRBV2
d_gene: .
CDR3aa: CASSASRTGAGELFF
CDR3nt: TGTGCCAGCAGTGCTTCCCGCACCGGGGCCGGGGAGCTGTTTTTT

abundance: few
j_gene: TRBJ1-1
v_gene: TRBV6-6
d_gene: .
CDR3aa: CASSYSNRNTEAFF
CDR3nt: TGTGCCAGCAGTTACTCGAATCGGAACACTGAAGCTTTCTTT

abundance: few
j_gene: TRBJ2-3
v_gene: TRBV5-1
d_gene: .
CDR3aa: CASAENTDTQYF
CDR3nt: TGCGCCAGCGCAGAAAACACAGATACGCAGTATTTT

abundance: few
j_gene: TRBJ2-3
v_gene: TRBV5-1
d_gene: TRBD1
CDR3aa: CASREQGARADTQYF
CDR3nt: TGCGCCAGCAGGGAACAGGGGGCTCGGGCAGATACGCAGTATTTT

abundance: .
j_gene: TRBJ1-1
v_gene: TRBV2
d_gene: .
CDR3aa: CATTLLTEAFF
CDR3nt: TGTGCCACCACGCTCCTTACTGAAGCTTTCTTT

abundance: .
j_gene: TRBJ1-2
v_gene: TRBV27
d_gene: TRBD1
CDR3aa: CASKGQGFGYTF
CDR3nt: TGTGCCAGCAAAGGACAGGGGTTCGGCTACACCTTC

abundance: .
j_gene: TRBJ2-3
v_gene: TRBV6-5
d_gene: .
CDR3aa: CASSYSKRVTDTQYF
CDR3nt: TGTGCCAGCAGTTACTCGAAGAGAGTCACAGATACGCAGTATTTT

abundance: few
j_gene: TRBJ2-1
v_gene: TRBV27
d_gene: TRBD2
CDR3aa: CASSPPAGSSYNEQFF
CDR3nt: TGTGCCAGCAGTCCTCCAGCGGGGAGCTCCTACAATGAGCAGTTCTTC

abundance: .
j_gene: TRBJ1-6
v_gene: TRBV28
d_gene: .
CDR3aa: CASKSTTPLHF
CDR3nt: TGTGCCAGCAAATCTACAACACCCCTCCACTTT

abundance: few
j_gene: TRBJ1-6
v_gene: TRBV4-2
d_gene: .
CDR3aa: CASSQDSDAPLHF
CDR3nt: TGTGCCAGCAGCCAAGATTCTGACGCACCCCTCCACTTT

abundance: once
j_gene: TRBJ2-7
v_gene: TRBV9
d_gene: .
CDR3aa: CASSVGGESSYEQYF
CDR3nt: TGTGCCAGCAGCGTAGGCGGGGAGAGCTCCTACGAGCAGTACTTC